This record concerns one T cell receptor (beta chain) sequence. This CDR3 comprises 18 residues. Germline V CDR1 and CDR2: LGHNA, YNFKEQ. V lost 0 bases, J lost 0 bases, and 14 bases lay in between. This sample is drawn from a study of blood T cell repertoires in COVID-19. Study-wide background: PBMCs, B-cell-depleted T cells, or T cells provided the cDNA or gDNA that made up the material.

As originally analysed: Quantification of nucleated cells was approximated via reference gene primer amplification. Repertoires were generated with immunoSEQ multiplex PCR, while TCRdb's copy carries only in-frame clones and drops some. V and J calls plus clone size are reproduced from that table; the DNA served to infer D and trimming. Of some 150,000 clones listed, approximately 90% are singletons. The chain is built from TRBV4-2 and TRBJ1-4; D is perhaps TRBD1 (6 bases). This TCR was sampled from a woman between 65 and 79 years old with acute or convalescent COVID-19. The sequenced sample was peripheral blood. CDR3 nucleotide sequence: TGTGCCAGCAGCCAAGACGGGGACACCTTTGCAACTAATGAAAAACTGTTTTTT. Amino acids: CASSQDGDTFATNEKLFF.